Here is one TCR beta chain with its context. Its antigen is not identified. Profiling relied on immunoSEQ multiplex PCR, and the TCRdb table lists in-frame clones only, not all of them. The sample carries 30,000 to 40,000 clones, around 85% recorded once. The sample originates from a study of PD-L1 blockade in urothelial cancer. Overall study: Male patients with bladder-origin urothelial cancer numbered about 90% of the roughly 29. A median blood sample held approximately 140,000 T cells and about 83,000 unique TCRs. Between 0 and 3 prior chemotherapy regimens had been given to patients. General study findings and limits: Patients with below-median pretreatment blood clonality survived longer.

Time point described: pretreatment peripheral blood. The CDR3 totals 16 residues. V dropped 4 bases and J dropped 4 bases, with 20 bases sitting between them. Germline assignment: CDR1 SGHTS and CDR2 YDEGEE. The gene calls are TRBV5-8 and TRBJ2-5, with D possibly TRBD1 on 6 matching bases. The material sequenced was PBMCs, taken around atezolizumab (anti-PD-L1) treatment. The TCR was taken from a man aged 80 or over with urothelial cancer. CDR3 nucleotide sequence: TGTGCCAGCAGCCGTTTAGGGCAGGGGATGCGAGAGACCCAGTACTTC. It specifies CASSRLGQGMRETQYF.